The text below deals with one T cell receptor beta chain. Reverse transcription of about 0.45 to 1 ug RNA was performed with random hexamers. TCRdb re-analysed the immunoSEQ multiplex PCR reads in MiXCR, keeping a single row per CDR3 protein. The data contain 150,000 or so distinct CDR3 sequences, approximately 95% of them seen just once; the ten biggest clones take up 0.16%. Blood CD8+ and CD4+ T cells underwent high-throughput TCR beta sequencing. The source of the sample is a study of CD8 T cells in Susac syndrome. The V end was cut by 3 bases, the J end by 5 bases, with 8 bases between. CDR1 is SGHTA, CDR2 FQGTGA, per germline. The CDR3 runs 13 residues.

The receptor was isolated from a human donor with Susac syndrome. This sequence joins TRBV7-3 and TRBJ2-1; a weak D match, TRBD2 (5 bases). The sample consisted of CD4+ T cells from PBMCs. The CDR3 loop is CASSFLADNEQFF. DNA of the CDR3: TGTGCCAGCAGCTTTCTAGCAGACAATGAGCAGTTCTTC. Variable domain in full (rest from reference TRBV7-3 and TRBJ2-1): GAGVSQTPSNKVTEKGKYVELRCDPISGHTALYWYRQSLGQGPEFLIYFQGTGAADDSGLPNDRFFAVRPEGSVSTLKIQRTERGDSAVYLCASSFLADNEQFFGPGTRLTVL.